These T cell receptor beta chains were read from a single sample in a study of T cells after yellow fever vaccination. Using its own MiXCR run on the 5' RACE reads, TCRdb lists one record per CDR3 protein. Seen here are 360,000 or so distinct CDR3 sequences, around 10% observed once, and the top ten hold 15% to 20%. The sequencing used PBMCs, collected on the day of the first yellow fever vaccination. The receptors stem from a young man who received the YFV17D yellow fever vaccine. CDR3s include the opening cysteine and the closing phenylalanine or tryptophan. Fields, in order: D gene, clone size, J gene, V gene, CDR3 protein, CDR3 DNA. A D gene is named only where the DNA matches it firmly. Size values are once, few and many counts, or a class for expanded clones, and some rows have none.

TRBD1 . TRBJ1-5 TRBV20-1 CSAGSWDRSQPQHF TGCAGTGCTGGTTCCTGGGACAGGAGTCAGCCCCAGCATTTT
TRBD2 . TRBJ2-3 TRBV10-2 CASSGYLTSDLGDTQYF TGCGCCAGCAGTGGATACCTGACTAGCGATCTCGGAGATACGCAGTATTTT
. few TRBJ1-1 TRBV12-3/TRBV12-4 CASSFSQQNTEAFF TGTGCCAGCAGTTTCTCACAACAGAACACTGAAGCTTTCTTT
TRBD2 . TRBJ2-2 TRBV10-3 CAISEDSGGFGGGELFF TGTGCCATCAGTGAAGATAGCGGGGGTTTCGGAGGCGGGGAGCTGTTTTTT
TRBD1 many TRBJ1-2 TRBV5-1 CASSVGPPGQGFGYTF TGCGCCAGCAGCGTGGGACCCCCGGGACAGGGGTTTGGCTACACCTTC
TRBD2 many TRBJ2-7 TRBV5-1 CASSLETSPYEQYF TGCGCCAGCAGCTTGGAGACTAGCCCCTACGAGCAGTACTTC
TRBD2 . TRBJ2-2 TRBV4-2 CASSVWGGVDGELFF TGTGCCAGCAGCGTGTGGGGAGGGGTAGACGGGGAGCTGTTTTTT
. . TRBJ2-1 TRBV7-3 CASSPRGVNNEQFF TGTGCCAGCAGCCCAAGGGGGGTTAACAATGAGCAGTTCTTC
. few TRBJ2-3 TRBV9 CASSVVVAGVADTQYF TGTGCCAGCAGCGTAGTGGTGGCAGGGGTAGCGGATACGCAGTATTTT
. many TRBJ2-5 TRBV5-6 CASSPPGVRETQYF TGTGCCAGCAGCCCCCCAGGTGTCCGGGAGACCCAGTACTTC
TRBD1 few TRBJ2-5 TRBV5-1 CASSLGTGALQETQYF TGCGCCAGCAGCTTGGGTACAGGGGCTCTGCAAGAGACCCAGTACTTC
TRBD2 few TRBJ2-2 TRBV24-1 CASASGGDTGELFF TGTGCCTCAGCTTCGGGAGGAGACACCGGGGAGCTGTTTTTT
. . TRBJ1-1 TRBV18 CASSPTRGPDTEAFF TGTGCCAGCTCACCAACTAGAGGGCCAGACACTGAAGCTTTCTTT
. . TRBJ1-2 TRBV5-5 CASSLAGFGGGYTF TGTGCCAGCAGCTTGGCAGGTTTTGGGGGAGGCTACACCTTC
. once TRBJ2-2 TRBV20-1 CSVQSGQNANTGELFF TGCAGTGTTCAGAGTGGCCAGAACGCGAACACCGGGGAGCTGTTTTTT
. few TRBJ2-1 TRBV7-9 CASSPPPRAVSYNEQFF TGTGCCAGCAGCCCCCCTCCGAGGGCGGTTTCCTACAATGAGCAGTTCTTC
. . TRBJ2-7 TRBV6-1 CASTRRGLGFNEQYF TGTGCCAGCACTCGGCGAGGCTTAGGATTCAATGAGCAGTACTTC
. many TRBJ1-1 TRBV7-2 CASSLLRVAFF TGTGCCAGCAGCCTACTACGGGTAGCTTTCTTT
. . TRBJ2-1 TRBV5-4 CASSSQSSYNEQFF TGTGCCAGCAGTTCCCAGAGCTCCTACAATGAGCAGTTCTTC
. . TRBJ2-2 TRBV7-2 CASSSRHRDLNTGELFF TGTGCCAGCAGCTCCAGACATAGGGACCTGAACACCGGGGAGCTGTTTTTT
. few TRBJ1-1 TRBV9 CASSVEAVESGEAFF TGTGCCAGCAGCGTAGAAGCTGTCGAGAGTGGTGAAGCTTTCTTT
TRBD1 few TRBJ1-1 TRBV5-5 CASSWDRVYTEAFF TGTGCCAGCAGCTGGGACAGGGTTTATACTGAAGCTTTCTTT
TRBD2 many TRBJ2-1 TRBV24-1 CATSHGGSYNEQFF TGTGCCACCAGTCACGGGGGGTCCTACAATGAGCAGTTCTTC
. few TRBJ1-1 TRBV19 CATWRGFGTEAFF TGTGCCACCTGGCGGGGGTTCGGCACTGAAGCTTTCTTT
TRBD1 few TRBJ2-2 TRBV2 CASSEFGQGNTGELFF TGTGCCAGCAGCGAATTCGGACAGGGGAACACCGGGGAGCTGTTTTTT
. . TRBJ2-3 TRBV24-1 CATSRPVADTQNF TGTGCCACCAGTAGACCCGTCGCGGATACGCAGAATTTT
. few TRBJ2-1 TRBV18 CASSPFGGGGNEQFF TGTGCCAGCTCACCTTTCGGCGGGGGCGGAAATGAGCAGTTCTTC
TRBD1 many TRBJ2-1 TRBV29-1 CSVGTGGYNEQFF TGCAGCGTTGGGACAGGGGGCTACAATGAGCAGTTCTTC
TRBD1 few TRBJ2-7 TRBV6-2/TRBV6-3 CASSSLFRDSYEQYF TGTGCCAGCAGTTCCCTCTTCCGGGACAGCTACGAGCAGTACTTC
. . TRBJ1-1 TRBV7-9 CASSATDTNTEAFF TGTGCCAGCAGCGCCACGGACACGAACACTGAAGCTTTCTTT
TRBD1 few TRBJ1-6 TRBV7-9 CASGIRGGSGNSPLHF TGTGCCAGCGGTATTAGAGGGGGCTCGGGTAATTCACCCCTCCACTTT
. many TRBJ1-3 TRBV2 CASSATGAGNTIYF TGTGCCAGCAGTGCAACCGGGGCTGGAAACACCATATATTTT